Following are 30 T cell receptor beta chains from one sample sequenced in a study of T cells in Graves' hyperthyroidism and ophthalmopathy. The CDR3 regions of TCR beta were amplified from RNA transcripts. The TCR CDR3 first-round RT-PCR relied on the HTBI primer set. TCRdb reanalysed the multiplex PCR reads using MiXCR and keeps one entry per CDR3 protein. The table includes 610,000 or so distinct CDR3 sequences, 35% to 55% detected once. Sequenced: peripheral blood or thyroid tissue (not recorded which). These receptors all stem from a woman in her late teens or twenties with Graves' hyperthyroidism.

The rearrangement joins TRBV20-1 to TRBJ2-5; perhaps D is TRBD1 or TRBD2 (6 bases each). This CDR3 contains 13 residues. The germline V gene encodes CDR1 DFQATT and CDR2 SNEGSKA (reference sequence). CDR3 loop: CRDLGGPQETQYF. The CDR3 bases are TGCAGGGACTTGGGGGGCCCTCAAGAGACCCAGTACTTC.

The chain uses TRBV6-5 and TRBJ2-2; D possibly corresponds to TRBD1 (6 bases). The V and J ends lost 2 bases and 1 base respectively, with 11 bases between them. Germline lookup yields CDR1 MNHEY and CDR2 SVGAGI. The CDR3 is 16 residues long. The CDR3 DNA reads TGTGCCAGCAGTTACCCGGGACAATTGAACACCGGGGAGCTGTTTTTT. This encodes CASSYPGQLNTGELFF.

This clonotype has a handful of counts. This sequence may be a read error, since a much larger clone differs from it by one base. The DNA of the CDR3 is TGCAGCGTTAGGGCAGGGGTTAACTATGGCTACACCTTC. As protein: CSVRAGVNYGYTF. This chain joins TRBV29-1 and TRBJ1-2; D may be TRBD1 (6 bases). The ends were cut back, 5 bases at V and 1 base at J, with 11 bases in the middle. CDR3 length: 13 residues. Germline V lookup: CDR1 SQVTM, CDR2 ANQGSEA.

This clonotype was seen repeatedly, ten times or more. The chain recombines TRBV20-1 with TRBJ2-5; 7 positions agree with TRBD1. This CDR3 is built from 13 residues. Unmatched junction bases numbered 9, after V lost 6 bases and J lost 5 bases. The germline V gene has CDR1 DFQATT and CDR2 SNEGSKA (reference sequence). In DNA, the CDR3 is TGCAGTGCCCGACAGGGCGTGGCGGAGACCCAGTACTTC. It yields the protein CSARQGVAETQYF.

This clonotype has a count of ten or more. The chain recombines TRBV10-3 with TRBJ2-7; D is undetermined. Germline assignment: CDR1 ENHRY and CDR2 SYGVKD. CDR3 size: 14 residues. The V gene lost 6 bases and the J gene lost 2 bases, with 14 bases spanning the gap. Here the CDR3 reads CAIRLTETAYEQYF. In nucleotides, the CDR3 is TGTGCCATCAGGCTGACGGAGACCGCCTACGAGCAGTACTTC.

This clonotype was detected ten times or more. V usage is TRBV19 and J usage is TRBJ1-6; TRBD1 might be the D (6 bases). The germline gives CDR1 LNHDA, CDR2 SQIVND (reference sequence). The CDR3 covers 17 residues. V lost 3 bases and J lost 7, with 19 bases in between. The CDR3 region has the DNA TGTGCCAGTAGTATCCCCTCACGGCAGGGGACAAATTCACCCCTCCACTTT. Protein product: CASSIPSRQGTNSPLHF. The full variable domain, in which reference TRBV19 and TRBJ1-6 provide the parts outside the CDR3, is DGGITQSPKYLFRKEGQNVTLSCEQNLNHDAMYWYRQDPGQGLRLIYYSQIVNDFQKGDIAEGYSVSREKKESFPLTVTSAQKNPTAFYLCASSIPSRQGTNSPLHFGNGTRLTVT.

The chain has TRBV20-1 and TRBJ2-3; possibly TRBD1 or TRBD2 for D (5 bases each). Germline CDR1 reads DFQATT; CDR2 reads SNEGSKA (reference sequence). V lost 6 bases to trimming and J lost 2 bases, with 9 bases between them. The CDR3 loop spans 12 amino acids. Here the CDR3 DNA reads TGCAGTGCACCGGGGACCACAGATACGCAGTATTTT. It specifies CSAPGTTDTQYF.

Ten or more counts support this clonotype. The chain employs TRBV29-1 and TRBJ2-7, with D possibly matching TRBD2 (6 bases). The CDR3 runs to 14 residues. V was clipped by 4 bases and J by 6 bases, with 19 bases between them. From germline, CDR1 is SQVTM and CDR2 ANQGSEA. The CDR3 bases are TGCAGCGTTGCCCCTAGGCTAGCGAGCGGCGAGCAGTACTTC. Residues: CSVAPRLASGEQYF.

In regard to this clonotype: A much bigger clone sits one base away, suggesting this may be a read error. V usage is TRBV5-6 and J usage is TRBJ2-7; D not certain. The germline CDR1 and CDR2 sequences are SGHDT and YYEEEE. V lost 4 bases to trimming and J lost 0 bases, with 14 bases between them. The CDR3 sequence is 15 residues long. CDR3 loop: CASSMDKVSSYEQYF. The CDR3 DNA sequence: TGTGCCAGCAGCATGGATAAGGTTAGCTCCTACGAGCAGTACTTC. Using reference TRBV5-6 and TRBJ2-7 for the parts outside the CDR3, the full variable domain is DAGVTQSPTHLIKTRGQQVTLRCSPKSGHDTVSWYQQALGQGPQFIFQYYEEEERQRGNFPDRFSGHQFPNYSSELNVNALLLGDSALYLCASSMDKVSSYEQYFGPGTRLTVT.

CDR3 nucleotides: TGTGCCATCAGGACAGGGACCACCGCGGATACGCAGTATTTT. Its translation is CAIRTGTTADTQYF. The V gene is TRBV10-3, the J gene TRBJ2-3, with 7 bases identical to TRBD1. Germline trimming cut 6 bases from V and 6 bases from J; bases unmatched to any gene: 9. Germline V CDR1 and CDR2: ENHRY, SYGVKD. This CDR3 contains 14 residues.

The chain is built from TRBV10-3 and TRBJ2-1; the match to TRBD2 covers 7 bases. Germline CDR1 ENHRY, CDR2 SYGVKD. This CDR3 region has 15 residues. Trimming took 1 base from V and 5 from J; bases not matched to a gene: 5. The CDR3 nucleotides are TGTGCCATCAGTGAGTATGGCGGGAGTGACAATGAGCAGTTCTTC. As protein: CAISEYGGSDNEQFF.

Worth noting for this clonotype: It is likely a read error, because the conserved phenylalanine at the end of the CDR3 is missing. The rearrangement links TRBV20-1 to TRBJ1-1, with 10 bases matching TRBD1. CDR1 DFQATT and CDR2 SNEGSKA come from the germline V gene (reference sequence). With 6 bases clipped from V and 5 bases from J, the junction kept 9 bases outside the gene matches. The CDR3 has 14 amino acids. The CDR3 DNA reads as TGCAGTGCGCCGCGGACAGGGGGGAATACTGAAGCTTTCCTT. This sequence encodes CSAPRTGGNTEAFL.

This chain joins TRBV6-5 and TRBJ2-2; maybe TRBD1 (6 bases). The germline CDR1 and CDR2 sequences are MNHEY and SVGAGI. Between the trimmed V and J ends, which lost 8 bases and 2 bases, there was a span of 18 bases. The CDR3 totals 16 residues. CDR3 amino acids: CASRKGGQINTGELFF. In nucleotides, the CDR3 is TGTGCCAGCCGTAAGGGTGGACAGATCAACACCGGGGAGCTGTTTTTT.

The chain carries TRBV25-1 and TRBJ1-4, with D tentatively TRBD1 (5 bases). The CDR3 is 15 amino acids. Germline CDR1 MGHDK, CDR2 SYGVNS. V was cut by 5 bases and J by 8 bases, with 18 bases left in between. CDR3 sequence (DNA): TGTGCCAGCAGTAATCGACAGCTGTGTGGCGAAAAACTGTTTTTT. It encodes CASSNRQLCGEKLFF.

This clonotype was counted at least ten times. The V gene is TRBV12-3 or TRBV12-4, the J gene TRBJ1-2; D possibly corresponds to TRBD1 (6 bases). This CDR3 is 14 amino acids long. V shed 6 bases and J shed 8 bases, with 19 bases lying between them. DNA for the CDR3: TGTGCCAGCAGCCATAGCGCTGGGGGCCGGGGCTACACCTTC. Amino acid sequence: CASSHSAGGRGYTF.

The J gene is TRBJ2-7, the V gene TRBV20-1, with 7 bases aligning to TRBD2. The V gene end was trimmed by 3 bases and the J gene end by 3 bases; junction bases not matched to a gene: 5. This CDR3 contains 13 residues. The germline gives CDR1 DFQATT, CDR2 SNEGSKA (reference sequence). The CDR3, as DNA: TGCAGTGCTAGGGTGCGGGAGAGCTACGAGCAGTACTTC. Translation: CSARVRESYEQYF.

This clonotype was detected ten times or more. The CDR3 coding sequence is TGTGCCAGCAGTGAATATGGGGAGGGGGTGATGAACACTGAAGCTTTCTTT. Translating it yields CASSEYGEGVMNTEAFF. This rearrangement joins TRBV25-1 to TRBJ1-1, with D possibly being TRBD1 (6 bases). The CDR3 has 17 amino acids. V was clipped by 0 bases and J by 0 bases, with 14 bases between them. Germline assignment: CDR1 MGHDK and CDR2 SYGVNS.

About this clonotype: The CDR3 carries no conserved terminal phenylalanine or tryptophan, so it likely arises from a read error. The limits of the CDR3 on the DNA are not certain, so only TCRdb's listed CDR3 is given. The chain combines TRBV7-9 with TRBJ2-6; the DNA was not compared with TRBD1, the D call given in the table. Including both end residues, the CDR3 is 8 amino acids long. Germline V gene data show CDR1 as SEHNR and CDR2 as FQNEAQ (reference sequence). CDR3 protein: CASSSVTE.

As to this clonotype: This may come from a read error, since a much larger clone is one base off. V usage is TRBV6-1 and J usage is TRBJ1-2; D is possibly TRBD1 (5 bases). V was trimmed by 2 bases and J by 4 bases, leaving 8 bases between them. The germline gives CDR1 MNHNS, CDR2 SASEGT. CDR3 length: 13 residues. This CDR3 reads CASSEWGRYGYTF. Written as DNA, the CDR3 is TGTGCCAGCAGTGAATGGGGCCGCTATGGCTACACCTTC.

This chain connects TRBV5-4 to TRBJ2-2; D unclear. This CDR3 is 16 amino acids long. Germline V gene data show CDR1 as SGHNT and CDR2 as YYREEE (reference sequence). Trimming stripped 5 bases from V and 7 bases from J, with 21 bases between. CDR3 protein: CASRHPAQPGCGELFF. CDR3 in DNA: TGTGCCAGCAGGCATCCCGCCCAACCCGGTTGCGGGGAGCTGTTTTTT.

The J gene is TRBJ2-3, the V gene TRBV7-2, with 9 bases lining up with TRBD2. CDR1 is SGHTA and CDR2 is FQGNSA in the germline V gene. The V and J ends lost 9 bases and 2 bases, in that order; junction bases with no gene match: 6. This CDR3 is built from 14 residues. The CDR3 DNA is TGTGCCAGTCGGGCGGGAGGGGTCACAGATACGCAGTATTTT. This codes for CASRAGGVTDTQYF.

The gene calls are TRBV7-3 and TRBJ2-7, with 16 nucleotides matching TRBD2. J gave up 4 bases and V 0 bases, and 3 bases lay outside the gene matches. Per germline, CDR1 SGHTA and CDR2 FQGTGA. The CDR3 spans 17 residues. The CDR3 region is CASSLTGGLAGGYEQYF. CDR3 in DNA: TGTGCCAGCAGCTTAACGGGGGGACTAGCGGGAGGGTACGAGCAGTACTTC.

Note on this clonotype: A single base separates this from a much larger clone, so it may be a read error. Since no conserved phenylalanine or tryptophan closes the CDR3, a read error is the likely cause. V gene TRBV20-1 combines with J gene TRBJ2-7, with TRBD2 matching 9 bases. V gave up 4 bases and J gave up 4 bases; unmatched junction bases: 8. Germline CDR1 is DFQATT and CDR2 is SNEGSKA (reference sequence). The length of the CDR3 is 14 residues. The CDR3 bases are TGCAGTGCTATCCGGCTAGCGGGATTATACGAGCAGTACCTC. Translated, it gives CSAIRLAGLYEQYL.

The CDR3 loop is CASSQDFRGSNTGELFF. The CDR3 DNA reads TGCGCCAGCAGCCAAGATTTCCGAGGGTCGAACACCGGGGAGCTGTTTTTT. This chain connects TRBV4-3 to TRBJ2-2, with a weak D call TRBD2 (5 bases). Germline V CDR1 and CDR2: LGHNA, YSLEER. This CDR3 contains 17 residues. Trimming removed 0 bases from V and 0 bases from J, with 11 bases in between.

The chain couples TRBV12-3 or TRBV12-4 to TRBJ2-7; possible D gene TRBD1, 6 bases. The CDR3 is made up of 13 amino acids. The V end lost 4 bases, the J end lost 5 bases, and 12 bases lay between the germline ends. CDR3 in amino acids: CASSSTGFDEQYF. CDR3 DNA sequence: TGTGCCAGCAGTTCTACAGGGTTCGACGAGCAGTACTTC.

The chain combines TRBV7-2 with TRBJ2-5; either TRBD1 or TRBD2 may supply D (5 bases each). The CDR3 totals 12 residues. With 7 bases removed from V and 5 bases from J, the gap between germline ends came to 11 bases. The germline gives CDR1 SGHTA, CDR2 FQGNSA. The CDR3 sequence is CASNTGDETQYF. CDR3 DNA sequence: TGTGCCAGCAACACCGGGGACGAGACCCAGTACTTC.

This clonotype was counted many times. The chain has TRBV20-1 and TRBJ1-5; a possible D gene is TRBD1 (5 bases). CDR3 size: 13 residues. V lost 3 bases and J 8 bases, leaving 14 bases between the germline ends. In germline, CDR1 is DFQATT, CDR2 SNEGSKA (reference sequence). CDR3 protein: CSASVGPEEPQHF. The CDR3 nucleotides read TGCAGTGCTAGTGTGGGGCCTGAGGAGCCCCAGCATTTT.

This clonotype occurred many times. The J gene is TRBJ2-7, the V gene TRBV28; 7 bases are a match to TRBD2. In germline, CDR1 is MDHEN, CDR2 SYDVKM. This CDR3 is 16 amino acids long. Trimming removed 5 bases from V and 0 bases from J; junction bases left unmatched: 10. The CDR3 bases are TGTGCCAGCAGTGGAGCGGGGACCCTCAGCTCCTACGAGCAGTACTTC. It encodes CASSGAGTLSSYEQYF.

The chain combines TRBV29-1 with TRBJ1-2, with 8 bases that match TRBD1. CDR3 length: 10 residues. CDR1 SQVTM and CDR2 ANQGSEA come from the germline V gene. J was trimmed by 8 bases and V by 7 bases; bases with no gene match: 3. The CDR3 region is CSAWDRGYTF. CDR3 nucleotide sequence: TGCAGCGCTTGGGACAGGGGCTACACCTTC. The variable domain in full, completed from reference TRBV29-1 and TRBJ1-2, reads SAVISQKPSRDICQRGTSLTIQCQVDSQVTMMFWYRQQPGQSLTLIATANQGSEATYESGFVIDKFPISRPNLTFSTLTVSNMSPEDSSIYLCSAWDRGYTFGSGTRLTVV.

This clonotype came up many times. The J gene is TRBJ1-1, the V gene TRBV29-1, with D perhaps TRBD1 (6 bases). V was trimmed by 4 bases and J by 2 bases, leaving 11 bases between them. CDR1 SQVTM and CDR2 ANQGSEA come from the germline V gene. The CDR3 loop spans 13 amino acids. CDR3 loop: CSVVEGDNTEAFF. CDR3 nucleotide sequence: TGCAGCGTTGTGGAGGGGGACAACACTGAAGCTTTCTTT.